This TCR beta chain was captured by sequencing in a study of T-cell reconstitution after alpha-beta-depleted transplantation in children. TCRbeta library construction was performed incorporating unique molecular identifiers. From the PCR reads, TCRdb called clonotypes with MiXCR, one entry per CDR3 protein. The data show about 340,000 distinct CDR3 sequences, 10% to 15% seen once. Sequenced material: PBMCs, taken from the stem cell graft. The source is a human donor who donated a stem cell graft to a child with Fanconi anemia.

CDR3 in DNA: TGTGCCAGCAGTCCCAGGGCCGTTCTACAAGAGACCCAGTACTTC. Residues: CASSPRAVLQETQYF. This chain uses TRBV5-6 with TRBJ2-5; D may be TRBD1 (5 bases). Germline V CDR1 and CDR2: SGHDT, YYEEEE. The CDR3 has 15 residues. Trimming stripped 5 bases from V and 2 bases from J, with 16 bases between.